These 23 T cell receptor beta chains share one sample of origin, sequenced in a study of prognosis after radiotherapy for stage I lung cancer. Genomic DNA yielded TCR beta CDR3, amplified by two-round multiplex PCR. The first round of PCR was done with primers that matched each TRBV and TRBJ gene. TCRdb re-called the multiplex PCR reads through MiXCR, storing one row per CDR3 protein. This table holds 26,000 or so distinct CDR3 sequences, around 30% found once. The source material was PBMCs, sampled before or after stereotactic body radiation therapy (not recorded which). All receptors derive from a donor at least 50 years old with non-small cell lung cancer.

Concerning this clonotype itself: At one end, the junction sequence differs from germline, possibly due to a read error. The chain carries TRBV4-2 and TRBJ2-5; no clear D. Germline assignment: CDR1 LGHNA and CDR2 YNFKEQ. The CDR3 is 18 residues long. In nucleotides, the CDR3 is TGTGCCAGCAGCCCGCAATCATCCGCTGGCAGCGCCCAAGATACCCAGTACTTC. Protein sequence: CASSPQSSAGSAQDTQYF.

This clonotype was seen many times. The chain carries TRBV7-6 and TRBJ2-7; D is unclear. Germline CDR1 and CDR2: SGHVS and FNYEAQ. The CDR3 extends over 13 amino acids. Trimming took 5 bases from V and 6 from J, leaving 14 bases between them. CDR3 nucleotides: TGTGCCAGCAGCACCACTCACGTGGCCGAGCAGTACTTC. This sequence encodes CASSTTHVAEQYF.

This clonotype was observed many times. This sequence joins TRBV25-1 and TRBJ2-5; D not certain. CDR1 is MGHDK, CDR2 SYGVNS, per germline. The germline V and J ends were trimmed by 5 bases and 1 base, with 11 bases remaining between them. There are 14 residues in the CDR3. In DNA form, the CDR3 reads TGTGCCAGCAGTTCGACACCCCTCCAAGAGACCCAGTACTTC. Protein sequence: CASSSTPLQETQYF.

Of note for this clonotype: It may be a read error: a sequence one base away is much more abundant. CDR3 sequence reads: CSNLGLAGITDTQYF. The CDR3, as DNA: TGCAGTAACTTGGGACTAGCGGGAATCACAGATACGCAGTATTTT. The chain is built from TRBV20-1 and TRBJ2-3; 13 nucleotides agree with TRBD2. The CDR3 extends over 15 amino acids. With 8 bases clipped from V and 2 bases from J, the junction kept 7 bases outside the gene matches. CDR1 DFQATT and CDR2 SNEGSKA come from the germline V gene (reference sequence).

V is TRBV11-2 and J is TRBJ2-5, with D possibly TRBD1 on 5 matching bases. The CDR3 is 15 residues long. Trimming removed 1 base at V and 0 bases at J, with 9 bases between. Germline CDR1 SGHAT, CDR2 FQNNGV. The CDR3 region is CASSLGDRDQETQYF. CDR3 in DNA: TGTGCCAGCAGCTTAGGAGACAGAGACCAAGAGACCCAGTACTTC.

The rearrangement joins TRBV6-5 to TRBJ2-1; D is ambiguous. Germline V gene lookup returns CDR1 MNHEY and CDR2 SVGAGI. V was cut by 4 bases and J by 0 bases, with 10 bases left in between. The CDR3 loop spans 15 amino acids. The CDR3 coding sequence is TGTGCCAGCAGTTCATACTGGAGCTCCTACAATGAGCAGTTCTTC. Its translation: CASSSYWSSYNEQFF.

This clonotype was observed at least ten times. The chain uses TRBV5-1 and TRBJ1-2, with 8 bases lining up with TRBD1. The V gene's germline CDR1 is SGHRS and CDR2 YFSETQ. CDR3 length equals 14 residues. With 4 bases clipped from V and 2 bases from J, the junction kept 4 bases outside the gene matches. The CDR3 protein is CASSEGTGNYGYTF. The CDR3, as DNA: TGCGCCAGCAGCGAAGGGACAGGCAACTATGGCTACACCTTC.

The table lists this clonotype with many counts. The chain is built from TRBV28 and TRBJ1-2, with D possibly TRBD1 on 5 matching bases. The CDR3 extends over 12 amino acids. Germline V gene data show CDR1 as MDHEN and CDR2 as SYDVKM. V lost 3 bases to trimming and J lost 4 bases, with 6 bases between them. DNA of the CDR3: TGTGCCAGCAGTTTGAGGGGCTATGGCTACACCTTC. Translating gives CASSLRGYGYTF.

This clonotype has ten or more counts. The chain has TRBV3-1 and TRBJ2-7, with 12 bases identical to TRBD2. The CDR3 consists of 18 residues. Germline V gives CDR1 LGHDT, CDR2 YNNKEL (reference sequence). With 0 bases clipped from V and 0 bases from J, the junction kept 6 bases outside the gene matches. The CDR3: CASSQDRGLAGLSYEQYF. The CDR3 DNA is TGTGCCAGCAGCCAAGATCGGGGACTAGCGGGCCTCTCCTACGAGCAGTACTTC.

As concerns this clonotype: Compared with germline, one end of the junction differs, possibly owing to a read error. The chain couples TRBV19 to TRBJ2-3, with D possibly matching TRBD1 (6 bases). The CDR3 spans 14 residues. Germline V gene data show CDR1 as LNHDA and CDR2 as SQIVND (reference sequence). This chain's CDR3 is CASTTGREADAQYF. In DNA form, the CDR3 reads TGTGCCAGTACCACAGGGAGAGAGGCAGATGCGCAGTATTTT.

The chain is built from TRBV7-9 and TRBJ1-4, with TRBD1 as a possible D gene (5 bases). CDR1 and CDR2 from the germline V gene are SEHNR and FQNEAQ (reference sequence). With 1 base removed from V and 4 bases from J, the gap between germline ends came to 10 bases. The CDR3 runs to 15 residues. CDR3 nucleotides: TGTGCCAGCAGCTTAGATCTGCAGGGTAATGAAAAACTGTTTTTT. Translating it yields CASSLDLQGNEKLFF.

Regarding this clonotype: A much bigger clone sits one base away, suggesting this may be a read error. This chain joins TRBV12-3 or TRBV12-4 and TRBJ2-4; 7 bases map to TRBD1. The CDR3 totals 16 residues. In DNA, the CDR3 is TGTGCCAGCAGTTTCATGCAGGGGGTGGACAAAAACGTTCAGTACTTC. Amino acid sequence: CASSFMQGVDKNVQYF.

This clonotype was detected many times. The rearrangement uses TRBV18 and TRBJ1-2; the match to TRBD1 covers 7 bases. Unmatched junction bases numbered 11, after V lost 3 bases and J lost 4 bases. There are 16 residues in the CDR3. Germline-derived CDR1 and CDR2 are KGHSH and LQKENI. CDR3: CASSPARGAEIYGYTF. The CDR3 bases are TGTGCCAGCTCACCCGCCAGGGGGGCGGAAATCTATGGCTACACCTTC.

Details on this clonotype: A read error may be the cause here, since a much bigger clone is one base away. The CDR3 nucleotides are TGTGCCAGCAGCGCCACAGGGGGCTCAATAATATATACGCAGTATTTT. Its protein product is CASSATGGSIIYTQYF. This chain connects TRBV7-9 to TRBJ2-3, with 9 bases aligning to TRBD1. V shed 5 bases and J 7 bases; nucleotides not matched to a gene: 13. This CDR3 has 16 residues. The V gene's germline CDR1 is SEHNR and CDR2 FQNEAQ (reference sequence).

This chain links TRBV6-1 with TRBJ2-1; 8 bases map to TRBD1. The CDR3 has 15 residues. V was clipped by 3 bases and J by 0 bases; unmatched bases: 1. Germline lookup yields CDR1 MNHNS and CDR2 SASEGT. The CDR3, as DNA: TGTGCCAGCAGTGATACAGGGGGCTCCTACAATGAGCAGTTCTTC. Protein product: CASSDTGGSYNEQFF.

This clonotype was picked up many times. The J gene is TRBJ1-5, the V gene TRBV7-3; perhaps TRBD1 as D (6 bases). Trimming took 2 bases from V and 7 from J, leaving 15 bases between them. The CDR3 length is 15 residues. CDR1 and CDR2 (germline): SGHTA, FQGTGA. The CDR3 nucleotides read TGTGCCAGCAGCTTACAGGCAGGGGAGAGGCAGCCCCAGCATTTT. Its protein product is CASSLQAGERQPQHF.

Concerning this clonotype: A read error likely explains this, since a far larger clone differs by one base. The chain combines TRBV6-2 or TRBV6-3 with TRBJ2-7, with D tentatively TRBD2 (6 bases). Between the trimmed V and J ends, which lost 8 bases and 4 bases, there was a span of 18 bases. The CDR3 consists of 14 residues. Germline V gives CDR1 MNHEY, CDR2 SVGEGT. The CDR3 nucleotides read TGTGCCAGCGGTGAGCGTGGGGGAGGTTACGAGCAGTACTTC. Its translation: CASGERGGGYEQYF.

Comment on this clonotype: One end of the junction is discordant with germline, which a read error may explain. The genes are TRBV7-7 and TRBJ2-1; the D gene is possibly TRBD2 (5 bases). The CDR3 extends over 16 amino acids. Germline loops: CDR1 SSHAT, CDR2 FNYEAQ (reference sequence). The CDR3 reads CASSLVAWASYNEQFF. The CDR3 DNA follows: TGTGCTAGCAGCTTGGTAGCGTGGGCCTCCTACAATGAGCAGTTCTTC.

This clonotype was seen repeatedly, ten times or more. This rearrangement joins TRBV9 to TRBJ2-3, with D perhaps TRBD1 or TRBD2 (5 bases each). V was shortened by 0 bases and J by 3 bases, with 14 bases between the two germline ends. CDR3 length equals 16 residues. Per the germline V gene, CDR1 is SGDLS and CDR2 is YYNGEE. CDR3 nucleotides: TGTGCCAGCAGCGTAGGGGGTGGGGCGGGTACAGATACGCAGTATTTT. Its protein is CASSVGGGAGTDTQYF.

Worth noting for this clonotype: With a much larger clone just one base away, this may be a read error. This CDR3 reads CASSVPGQRDTDTQYF. The CDR3 coding sequence is TGTGCCAGCAGCGTACCGGGACAGCGAGACACAGATACGCAGTATTTT. V gene TRBV9 combines with J gene TRBJ2-3, with 7 bases identical to TRBD1. This CDR3 has 16 amino acids. Germline assignment: CDR1 SGDLS and CDR2 YYNGEE. V gave up 1 base and J gave up 2 bases; unmatched junction bases: 7.

This clonotype was counted at least ten times. The J gene is TRBJ1-1, the V gene TRBV30; D is undetermined. This CDR3 has 13 amino acids. V was trimmed by 5 bases and J by 3 bases, leaving 13 bases between them. The germline gives CDR1 GTSNPN, CDR2 SVGIG (reference sequence). The CDR3 DNA follows: TGTGCCTGGGAAAACAGTATAGACACTGAAGCTTTCTTT. This encodes CAWENSIDTEAFF.

In its sample, this clonotype was seen many times. V usage is TRBV4-2 and J usage is TRBJ2-3, with 10 bases aligning to TRBD2. Trimming took 4 bases from V and 2 from J; bases not matched to a gene: 15. CDR3 size: 19 residues. The germline gives CDR1 LGHNA, CDR2 YNFKEQ. The CDR3 region has the DNA TGTGCCAGCAGCCCTTCGGCTAGCGGGGGCCCTAAGCACACAGATACGCAGTATTTT. This sequence encodes CASSPSASGGPKHTDTQYF.

Worth noting for this clonotype: A single base is all that separates this from a far larger clone, so a read error is likely. V is TRBV6-2 or TRBV6-3 and J is TRBJ2-1; D gene ambiguous. Germline CDR1 is MNHEY and CDR2 is SVGEGT. The CDR3 loop spans 14 amino acids. Trimming removed 5 bases from V and 13 bases from J, with 21 bases in between. CDR3 nucleotides: TGTGCCAGCAGTGATTCTGGCTCTTACGGTGATCAGTTCTTC. Translated: CASSDSGSYGDQFF.